A selection of T cell receptor beta chains follows, all from one sample in a study of blood T cells in healthy people across ages. TCRdb redid the calling of the 5' RACE reads with MiXCR, one entry per CDR3 protein. The table includes about 640,000 distinct CDR3 sequences, about 30% detected once. The sequencing sample was made of blood. The receptors derive from an elderly woman in good health. Both conserved end residues are part of each CDR3.

V: TRBV15
length: 15
J: TRBJ2-1
CDR3: CATSSHGGGKNEQFF

V: TRBV5-1
length: 14
J: TRBJ1-2
CDR3: CASSLGLGRLGYTF

V: TRBV4-2
length: 17
J: TRBJ2-3
CDR3: CASSQEGVGARTDTQYF

V: TRBV24-1
length: 15
J: TRBJ2-7
CDR3: CATSDSKGLRNEQYF

V: TRBV20-1
length: 14
J: TRBJ1-4
CDR3: CSAIQGAANEKLFF

V: TRBV5-5
length: 13
J: TRBJ1-1
CDR3: CASRLQDGTEAFF

V: TRBV7-2
length: 14
J: TRBJ1-6
CDR3: CASSSGRGKSPLHF

V: TRBV7-2
length: 19
J: TRBJ2-3
CDR3: CASSLWTIMSGETKVPQYF

V: TRBV5-1
length: 17
J: TRBJ2-1
CDR3: CASSQNPSSGGYNEQFF

V: TRBV7-3
length: 18
J: TRBJ2-6
CDR3: CASSSQGRRSSGANVLTF

V: TRBV2
length: 15
J: TRBJ2-7
CDR3: CASSGLGQGSYEQYF

V: TRBV29-1
length: 14
J: TRBJ2-3
CDR3: CSVVRTGRPDTQYF

V: TRBV7-8
length: 16
J: TRBJ1-2
CDR3: CASSYRGTGGDYGYTF

V: TRBV28
length: 13
J: TRBJ2-7
CDR3: CASHSGAPYEQYF

V: TRBV5-5
length: 13
J: TRBJ1-1
CDR3: CASSFYLDTEAFF

V: TRBV7-9
length: 15
J: TRBJ2-2
CDR3: CASSLGARDTGELFF

V: TRBV7-6
length: 16
J: TRBJ2-1
CDR3: CASRDPTSEQYNEQFF

V: TRBV7-2
length: 17
J: TRBJ2-7
CDR3: CASSLRYHAGGRYEQYF

V: TRBV11-2
length: 14
J: TRBJ1-1
CDR3: CASSARQGVAEAFF

V: TRBV7-8
length: 15
J: TRBJ1-1
CDR3: CASSLGRGENTEAFF

V: TRBV30
length: 12
J: TRBJ2-7
CDR3: CAWGSESYEQYF

V: TRBV19
length: 14
J: TRBJ1-6
CDR3: CASSIDDNGSPLHF